Listed below are T cell receptor beta chains from one sample, sequenced in a study of blood T cell repertoires in COVID-19. Assay: immunoSEQ multiplex PCR; the TCRdb copy retains only in-frame clones and omits some. The data hold about 200,000 clones, with about nine tenths observed a single time. Sequencing was done on a sample of peripheral blood. The receptors originated from a man aged 35 to 55 with acute or convalescent COVID-19. Each CDR3 is given with its conserved first and last residue. D genes are given only for firm matches. The size field is filled for only some rows; it gives once, few, many or a size class.

>TRBV6-5|TRBJ2-1|TRBD2|few
CASTGDYPHYNEQFF
TGTGCCAGCACCGGGGACTATCCTCACTACAATGAGCAGTTCTTC
>TRBV19|TRBJ1-6|NA|NA
CASIGGWNSPLHF
TGTGCCAGTATCGGCGGGTGGAACTCACCCCTCCACTTT
>TRBV6-5|TRBJ1-3|NA|once
CASSSTSGQWNF
TGTGCCAGCAGTTCGACCTCAGGACAGTGGAATTTT
>TRBV27|TRBJ2-1|TRBD2|NA
CASSFTTSGGANEQFF
TGTGCCAGCAGTTTCACGACTAGCGGGGGGGCCAATGAGCAGTTCTTC
>TRBV25-1|TRBJ1-3|TRBD1|NA
CASSTGTGALHSGNTIYF
TGTGCCAGCAGTACCGGGACAGGGGCCCTCCACTCTGGAAACACCATATATTTT
>TRBV21-1|TRBJ1-5|NA|few
CASSYLPAGPVSHSNQPQHF
TGTGCCAGCAGCTACCTGCCCGCGGGGCCAGTCTCCCACAGCAATCAGCCCCAGCATTTT
>TRBV28|TRBJ1-2|NA|NA
CASCVIVNYGYTF
TGTGCCAGTTGCGTGATAGTAAACTATGGCTACACCTTC
>TRBV12-3/TRBV12-4|TRBJ1-1|NA|NA
CASSFGGGSAFF
TGTGCCAGCAGTTTCGGGGGAGGGAGCGCTTTCTTT
>TRBV29-1|TRBJ1-2|TRBD1|NA
CSVITGARGYGYTF
TGCAGCGTTATCACAGGGGCCCGAGGGTATGGCTACACCTTC
>TRBV7-2|TRBJ2-7|NA|NA
CASSLVASYEQYF
TGTGCCAGCAGCTTAGTCGCGTCCTACGAGCAGTACTTC
>TRBV27|TRBJ2-7|NA|NA
CASSFQGSEQYF
TGTGCCAGCAGTTTCCAGGGAAGCGAGCAGTACTTC
>TRBV11-2|TRBJ1-4|NA|NA
CASSLGASNGEKLFF
TGTGCCAGCAGCTTAGGGGCCTCCAATGGAGAAAAACTGTTTTTT
>TRBV11-2|TRBJ2-5|TRBD1|once
CASSLDSAGGETQYF
TGTGCCAGCAGCTTAGATTCGGCAGGGGGAGAGACCCAGTACTTC
>TRBV9|TRBJ1-2|NA|NA
CASSTTGIASSYTF
TGTGCCAGCAGCACCACAGGGATCGCTTCGAGCTACACCTTC
>TRBV11-2|TRBJ2-5|NA|NA
CASLPRRGPQETQYF
TGTGCCAGCCTTCCGAGGAGGGGGCCTCAAGAGACCCAGTACTTC
>TRBV10-3|TRBJ2-5|TRBD2|NA
CAISVLGLAGFAPETQYF
TGTGCCATCAGCGTACTGGGACTAGCGGGGTTCGCCCCGGAGACCCAGTACTTC
>TRBV5-1|TRBJ1-4|TRBD1|NA
CASSRGQGAEKLFF
TGCGCCAGCAGCCGGGGACAGGGTGCTGAAAAACTGTTTTTT
>TRBV5-6|TRBJ2-2|TRBD1|NA
CASRGQGRAGELFF
TGTGCCAGCAGAGGACAGGGGAGGGCCGGGGAGCTGTTTTTT
>TRBV4-3|TRBJ1-2|NA|NA
CASSQDRGYGYTF
TGCGCCAGCAGCCAAGATCGGGGCTATGGCTACACCTTC
>TRBV20-1|TRBJ1-2|TRBD1|NA
CSASGQGENGYTF
TGCAGTGCTAGTGGACAGGGAGAGAATGGCTACACCTTC
>TRBV3-1/TRBV3-2|TRBJ2-3|NA|NA
CASKRSSGFTDTQYF
TGTGCCAGCAAACGCAGTAGCGGTTTCACAGATACGCAGTATTTT
>TRBV28|TRBJ1-1|TRBD1|NA
CASSLTGGNTEAFF
TGTGCCAGCAGTTTGACAGGGGGGAACACTGAAGCTTTCTTT
>TRBV2|TRBJ2-1|NA|NA
CASKGAYNEQFF
TGTGCCAGCAAGGGAGCCTACAATGAGCAGTTCTTC
>TRBV2|TRBJ1-3|TRBD1|few
CASRKGGTDPSGNTIYF
TGTGCCAGCAGAAAAGGGGGGACAGACCCCTCTGGAAACACCATATATTTT
>TRBV5-4|TRBJ1-2|TRBD1|NA
CASSADRGLGGYTF
TGTGCCAGCAGCGCCGACAGGGGTCTTGGTGGCTACACCTTC
>TRBV5-5|TRBJ2-5|NA|NA
CASSFVWQSETQYF
TGTGCCAGCAGCTTCGTGTGGCAGTCGGAGACCCAGTACTTC
>TRBV4-2|TRBJ1-5|NA|NA
CASSQEPGMSNQPQHF
TGTGCCAGCAGCCAAGAACCCGGGATGAGCAATCAGCCCCAGCATTTT